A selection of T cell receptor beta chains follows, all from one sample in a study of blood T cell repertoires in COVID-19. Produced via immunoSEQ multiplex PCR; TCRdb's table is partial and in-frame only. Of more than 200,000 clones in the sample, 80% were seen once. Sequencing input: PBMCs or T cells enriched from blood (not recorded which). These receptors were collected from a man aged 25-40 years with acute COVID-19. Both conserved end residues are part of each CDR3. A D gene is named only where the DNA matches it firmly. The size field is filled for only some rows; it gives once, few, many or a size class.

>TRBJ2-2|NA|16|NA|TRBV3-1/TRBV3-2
TGTGCCAGCAGCCAGAGCTCGGGGGGCCGCACCGGGGAGCTGTTTTTT
CASSQSSGGRTGELFF
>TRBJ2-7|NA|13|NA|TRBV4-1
TGCGCCAGCAGCCTTAGGGAGAACTACGAGCAGTACTTC
CASSLRENYEQYF
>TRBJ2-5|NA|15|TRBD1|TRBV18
TGTGCCAGCTCACCGGCCGGGACAGCTCGAGAGACCCAGTACTTC
CASSPAGTARETQYF
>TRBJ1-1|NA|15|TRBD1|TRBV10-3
TGTGCCATCAGTGAGTCTGGACAGGGTAGTGTTGAAGCTTTCTTT
CAISESGQGSVEAFF
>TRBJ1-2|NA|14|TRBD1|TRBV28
TGTGCCAGTCTGGAGGGCAGGGGGCGTGGTGGCTACACCTTC
CASLEGRGRGGYTF
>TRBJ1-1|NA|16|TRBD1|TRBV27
TGTGCCAGCAGTTTACCCGCGACAGGGCCGGGAACTGAAGCTTTCTTT
CASSLPATGPGTEAFF
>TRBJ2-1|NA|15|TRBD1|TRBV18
TGTGCCAGCTCATGGCGACAGGGGTCCTACAATGAGCAGTTCTTC
CASSWRQGSYNEQFF
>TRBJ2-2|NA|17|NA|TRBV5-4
TGTGCCACCTCGGGGGATTACTTTGCCCTTAACACCGGGGAGCTGTTTTTT
CATSGDYFALNTGELFF
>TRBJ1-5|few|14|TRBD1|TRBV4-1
TGCGCCAGCAGCCAAGAACAGGGGGGGCAGCCCCAGCATTTT
CASSQEQGGQPQHF
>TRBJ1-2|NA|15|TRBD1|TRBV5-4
TGTGCCAGCAGCTTGGTAGGACAGGGGCTGTATGGCTACACCTTC
CASSLVGQGLYGYTF
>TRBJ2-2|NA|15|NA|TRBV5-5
TGTGCCAGCAGCAGGAAAGAGGGGAACACCGGGGAGCTGTTTTTT
CASSRKEGNTGELFF
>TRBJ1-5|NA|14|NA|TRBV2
TGTGCCAGCAGTGAAACACCCACAGATCAGCCCCAGCATTTT
CASSETPTDQPQHF
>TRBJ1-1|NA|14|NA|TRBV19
TGTGCCAGTATTAACCCAGGGATGAACACTGAAGCTTTCTTT
CASINPGMNTEAFF
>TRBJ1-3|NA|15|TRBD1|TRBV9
TGTGCCAGCAGCGTTGGGACAGACTCTGGAAACACCATATATTTT
CASSVGTDSGNTIYF
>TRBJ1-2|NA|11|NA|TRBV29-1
TGCAGCGTTGAGAGCAGGAATGGCTACACCTTC
CSVESRNGYTF
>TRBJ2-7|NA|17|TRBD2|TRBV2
TGTGCCAGCCAGGCGGCTAGCGGGGGCCCTAGCTCCTACGAGCAGTACTTC
CASQAASGGPSSYEQYF
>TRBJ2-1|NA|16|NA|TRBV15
TGTGCCACCAGCAGAGAAGACGGGGGCTCCTACAATGAGCAGTTCTTC
CATSREDGGSYNEQFF
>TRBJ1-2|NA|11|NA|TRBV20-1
TGCAGTGCTAGGTCCTTCGCGGGCTACACCTTC
CSARSFAGYTF
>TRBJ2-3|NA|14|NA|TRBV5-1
TGCGCCAGCAGCTTGGAGCTAGCTCCAGATACGCAGTATTTT
CASSLELAPDTQYF
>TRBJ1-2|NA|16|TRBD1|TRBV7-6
TGTGCCAGCAGCCCCAAGGGGGCGGATAGCCCGTTTGGCTACACCTTC
CASSPKGADSPFGYTF
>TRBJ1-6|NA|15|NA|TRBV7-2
TGTGCCAGCAGCTTAGGTAGAACCTATAATTCACCCCTCCACTTT
CASSLGRTYNSPLHF
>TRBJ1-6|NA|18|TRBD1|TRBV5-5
TGTGCCAGCAGCTTGTTTTTCCGAGACAGGGTCATACATTCACCCCTCCACTTT
CASSLFFRDRVIHSPLHF
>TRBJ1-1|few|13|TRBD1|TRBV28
TGTGCCAGCAGTTTAGAACAGGGACAGGAGGCTTTCTTT
CASSLEQGQEAFF
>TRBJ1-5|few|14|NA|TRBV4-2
TGTGCCAGCAGCCAAGGAGGGGGAGGGCAGCCCCAGCATTTT
CASSQGGGGQPQHF
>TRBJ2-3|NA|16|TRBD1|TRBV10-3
TGTGCCATCAGTGACCCGAGGGGACAGGGCACAGATACGCAGTATTTT
CAISDPRGQGTDTQYF
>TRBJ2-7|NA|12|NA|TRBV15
TGTGCCACCAGCAGAGATTCCCAGGTGCAGTACTTC
CATSRDSQVQYF
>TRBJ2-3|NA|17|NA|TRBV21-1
TGTGCCAGCAGCAAACCGGGACAGGGATTGTCTGCAGATACGCAGTATTTT
CASSKPGQGLSADTQYF
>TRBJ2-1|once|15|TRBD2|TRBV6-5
TGTGCCAGCGGACTACTAGCGGGGGAATACAATGAGCAGTTCTTC
CASGLLAGEYNEQFF
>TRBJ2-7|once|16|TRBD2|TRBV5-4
TGTGCCAGCAGAATAGGGACTAGCGGGACAGCCTACGAGCAGTACTTC
CASRIGTSGTAYEQYF
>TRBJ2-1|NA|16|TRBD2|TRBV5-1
TGCGCCAGCAGCTTGGTTTCGGGGGGGTCCTACAATGAGCAGTTCTTC
CASSLVSGGSYNEQFF
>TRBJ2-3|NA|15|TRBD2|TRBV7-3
TGTGCCAGCAGCTTCCAAGGCGGGGGGTCGGATACGCAGTATTTT
CASSFQGGGSDTQYF
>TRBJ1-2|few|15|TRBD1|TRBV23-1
TGCGCCAGCGGACTTCACGGGACAGGTAACTATGGCTACACCTTC
CASGLHGTGNYGYTF